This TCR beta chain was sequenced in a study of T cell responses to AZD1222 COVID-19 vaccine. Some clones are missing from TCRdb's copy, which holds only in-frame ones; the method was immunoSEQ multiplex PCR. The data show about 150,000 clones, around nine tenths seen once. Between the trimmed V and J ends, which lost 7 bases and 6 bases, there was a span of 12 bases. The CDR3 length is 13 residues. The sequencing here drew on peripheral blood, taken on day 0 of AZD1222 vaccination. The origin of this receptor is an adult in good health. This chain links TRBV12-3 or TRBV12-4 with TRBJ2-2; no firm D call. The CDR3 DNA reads TGTGCCAGCACCCCGAAACCGGCCGGGGAGCTGTTTTTT. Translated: CASTPKPAGELFF.